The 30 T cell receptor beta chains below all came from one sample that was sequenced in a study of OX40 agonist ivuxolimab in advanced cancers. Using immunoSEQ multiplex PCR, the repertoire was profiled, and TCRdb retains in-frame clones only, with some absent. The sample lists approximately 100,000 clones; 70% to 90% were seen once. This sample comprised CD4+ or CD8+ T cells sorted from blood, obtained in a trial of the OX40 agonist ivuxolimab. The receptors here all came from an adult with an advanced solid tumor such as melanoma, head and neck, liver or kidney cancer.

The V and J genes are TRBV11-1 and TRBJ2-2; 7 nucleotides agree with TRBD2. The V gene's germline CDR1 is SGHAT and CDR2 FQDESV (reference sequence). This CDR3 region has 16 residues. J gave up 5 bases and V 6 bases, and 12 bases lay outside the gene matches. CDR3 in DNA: TGTGCCAGCAGGTTTCTGTCGGGGGGAAGAACCGGGGAGCTGTTTTTT. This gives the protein CASRFLSGGRTGELFF.

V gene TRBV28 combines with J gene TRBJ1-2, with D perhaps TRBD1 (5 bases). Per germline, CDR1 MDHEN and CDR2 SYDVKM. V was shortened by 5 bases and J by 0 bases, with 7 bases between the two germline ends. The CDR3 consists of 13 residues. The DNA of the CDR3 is TGTGCCAGCAGTCTGACAGCTAACTATGGCTACACCTTC. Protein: CASSLTANYGYTF.

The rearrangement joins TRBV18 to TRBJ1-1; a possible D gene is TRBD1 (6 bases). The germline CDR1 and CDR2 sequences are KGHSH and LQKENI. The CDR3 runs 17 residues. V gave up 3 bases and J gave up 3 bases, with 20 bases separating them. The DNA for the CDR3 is TGTGCCAGCTCACCGAGGGGGAAGTTGGGTGGGGACACTGAAGCTTTCTTT. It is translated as CASSPRGKLGGDTEAFF.

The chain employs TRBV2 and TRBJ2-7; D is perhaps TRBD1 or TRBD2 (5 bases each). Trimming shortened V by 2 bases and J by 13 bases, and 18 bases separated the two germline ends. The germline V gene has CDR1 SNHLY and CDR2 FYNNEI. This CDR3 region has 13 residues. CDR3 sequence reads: CASSEIARESHYF. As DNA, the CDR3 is TGTGCCAGCAGTGAAATCGCCAGGGAGTCTCACTACTTC.

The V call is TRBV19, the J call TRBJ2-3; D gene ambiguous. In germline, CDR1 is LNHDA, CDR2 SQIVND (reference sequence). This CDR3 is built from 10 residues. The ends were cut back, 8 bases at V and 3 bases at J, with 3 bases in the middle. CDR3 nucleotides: TGTGCCAGTGGGACAGATACGCAGTATTTT. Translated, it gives CASGTDTQYF.

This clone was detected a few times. The CDR3 sequence: CASSNTELNTEAFF. DNA for the CDR3: TGTGCCAGCAGTAACACAGAGTTGAACACTGAAGCTTTCTTT. This chain uses TRBV2 with TRBJ1-1; D remains unclear. CDR1 is SNHLY and CDR2 is FYNNEI in the germline V gene. The germline V and J ends were trimmed by 5 bases and 0 bases, with 10 bases remaining between them. The length of the CDR3 is 14 residues.

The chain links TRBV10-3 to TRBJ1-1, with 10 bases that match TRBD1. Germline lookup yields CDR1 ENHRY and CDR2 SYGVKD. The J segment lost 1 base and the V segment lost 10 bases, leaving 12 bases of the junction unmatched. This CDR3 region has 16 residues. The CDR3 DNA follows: TGTGCCAGCCGTAGGGGACAGGGGATTGGGAACACTGAAGCTTTCTTT. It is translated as CASRRGQGIGNTEAFF.

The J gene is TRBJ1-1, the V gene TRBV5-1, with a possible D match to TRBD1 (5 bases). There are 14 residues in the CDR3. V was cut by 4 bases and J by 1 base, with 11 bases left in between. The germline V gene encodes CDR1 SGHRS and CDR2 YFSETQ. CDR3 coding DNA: TGCGCCAGCAGCCAACTCGGGGGGAACACTGAAGCTTTCTTT. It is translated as CASSQLGGNTEAFF.

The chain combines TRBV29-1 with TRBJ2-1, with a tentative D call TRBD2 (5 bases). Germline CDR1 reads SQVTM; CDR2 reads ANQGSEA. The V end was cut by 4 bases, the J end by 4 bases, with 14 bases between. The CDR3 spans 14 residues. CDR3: CSVAWESRYNEQFF. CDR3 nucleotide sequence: TGCAGCGTTGCTTGGGAGTCTCGATACAATGAGCAGTTCTTC.

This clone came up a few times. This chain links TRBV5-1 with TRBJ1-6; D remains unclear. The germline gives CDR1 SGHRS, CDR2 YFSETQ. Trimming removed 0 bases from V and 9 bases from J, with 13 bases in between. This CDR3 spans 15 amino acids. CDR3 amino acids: CASSLALGLGSPLHF. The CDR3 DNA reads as TGCGCCAGCAGCTTGGCATTGGGCCTTGGTTCACCCCTCCACTTT.

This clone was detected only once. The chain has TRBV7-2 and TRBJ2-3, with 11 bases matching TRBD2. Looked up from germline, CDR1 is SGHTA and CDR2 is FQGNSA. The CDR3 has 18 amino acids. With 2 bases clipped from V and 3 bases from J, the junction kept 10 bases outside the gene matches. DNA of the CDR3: TGTGCCAGCAGCTTATTAATAGCGGGGGGGCTTCTGACAGATACGCAGTATTTT. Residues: CASSLLIAGGLLTDTQYF.

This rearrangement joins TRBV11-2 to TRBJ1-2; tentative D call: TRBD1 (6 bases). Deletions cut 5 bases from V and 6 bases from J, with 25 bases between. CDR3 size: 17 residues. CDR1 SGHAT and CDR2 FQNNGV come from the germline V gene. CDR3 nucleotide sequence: TGTGCCAGCAGCCGCGGAAACACTATTACAGGGAGGAATGGCTACACCTTC. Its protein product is CASSRGNTITGRNGYTF. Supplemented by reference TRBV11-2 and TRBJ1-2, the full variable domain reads EAGVAQSPRYKIIEKRQSVAFWCNPISGHATLYWYQQILGQGPKLLIQFQNNGVVDDSQLPKDRFSAERLKGVDSTLKIQPAKLEDSAVYLCASSRGNTITGRNGYTFGSGTRLTVV.

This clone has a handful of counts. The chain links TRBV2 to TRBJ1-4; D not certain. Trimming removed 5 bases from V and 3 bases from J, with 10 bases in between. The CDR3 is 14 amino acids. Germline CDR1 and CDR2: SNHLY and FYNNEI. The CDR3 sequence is CASSWNLANEKLFF. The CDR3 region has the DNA TGTGCCAGCAGTTGGAATCTCGCTAATGAAAAACTGTTTTTT.

The CDR3 here is CASSTTGVETQYF. For the CDR3, the DNA is TGTGCCAGCAGCACAACAGGGGTAGAGACCCAGTACTTC. This chain joins TRBV9 and TRBJ2-5, with 7 bases matching TRBD1. This CDR3 comprises 13 residues. Germline CDR1 and CDR2: SGDLS and YYNGEE. V lost 4 bases to trimming and J lost 4 bases; unmatched junction nucleotides: 4.

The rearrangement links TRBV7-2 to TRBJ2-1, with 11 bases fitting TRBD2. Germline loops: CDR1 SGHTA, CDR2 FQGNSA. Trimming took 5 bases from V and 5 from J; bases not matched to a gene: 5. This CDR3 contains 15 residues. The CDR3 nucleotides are TGTGCCAGCAGCAACGTAGCGGGGGGGCACAATGAGCAGTTCTTC. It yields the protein CASSNVAGGHNEQFF.

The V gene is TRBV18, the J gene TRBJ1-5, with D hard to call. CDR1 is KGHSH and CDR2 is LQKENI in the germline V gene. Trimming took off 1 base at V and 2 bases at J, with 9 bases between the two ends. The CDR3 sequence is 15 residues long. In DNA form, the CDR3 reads TGTGCCAGCTCACCACAGGTCCGGGGCAATCAGCCCCAGCATTTT. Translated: CASSPQVRGNQPQHF. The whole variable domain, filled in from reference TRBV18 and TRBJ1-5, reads NAGVMQNPRHLVRRRGQEARLRCSPMKGHSHVYWYRQLPEEGLKFMVYLQKENIIDESGMPKERFSAEFPKEGPSILRIQQVVRGDSAAYFCASSPQVRGNQPQHFGDGTRLSIL.

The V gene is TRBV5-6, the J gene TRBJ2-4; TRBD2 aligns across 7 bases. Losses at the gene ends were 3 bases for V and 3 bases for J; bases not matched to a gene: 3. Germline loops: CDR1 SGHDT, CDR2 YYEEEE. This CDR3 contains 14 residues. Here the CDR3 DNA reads TGTGCCAGCAGCTGGGAGGGTAGCAAAAACATTCAGTACTTC. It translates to CASSWEGSKNIQYF.

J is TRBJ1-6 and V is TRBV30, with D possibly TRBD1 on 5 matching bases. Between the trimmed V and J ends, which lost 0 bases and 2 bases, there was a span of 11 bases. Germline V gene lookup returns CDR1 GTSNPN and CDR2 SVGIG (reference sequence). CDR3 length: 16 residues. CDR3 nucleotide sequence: TGTGCCTGGAGTGTACAGGCCGTTCCCTATAATTCACCCCTCCACTTT. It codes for CAWSVQAVPYNSPLHF.

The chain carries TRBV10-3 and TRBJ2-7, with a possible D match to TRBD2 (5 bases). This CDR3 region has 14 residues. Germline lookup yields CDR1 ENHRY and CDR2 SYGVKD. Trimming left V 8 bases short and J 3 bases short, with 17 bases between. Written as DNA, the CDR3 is TGTGCCATCTCTAGGACTCCAAACGTCTACGAGCAGTACTTC. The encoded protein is CAISRTPNVYEQYF.

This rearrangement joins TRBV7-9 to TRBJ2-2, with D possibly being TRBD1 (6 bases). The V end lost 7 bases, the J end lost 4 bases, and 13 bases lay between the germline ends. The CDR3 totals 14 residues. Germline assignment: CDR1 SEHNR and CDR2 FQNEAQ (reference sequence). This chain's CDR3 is CASNQIQGTGELFF. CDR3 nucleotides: TGTGCCAGCAACCAAATACAGGGCACCGGGGAGCTGTTTTTT.

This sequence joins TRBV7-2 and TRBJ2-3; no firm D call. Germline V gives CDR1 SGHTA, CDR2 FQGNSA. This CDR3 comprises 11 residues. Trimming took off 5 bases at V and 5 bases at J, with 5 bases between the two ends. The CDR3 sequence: CASSPRDTQYF. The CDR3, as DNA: TGTGCCAGCAGCCCCCGAGATACGCAGTATTTT.

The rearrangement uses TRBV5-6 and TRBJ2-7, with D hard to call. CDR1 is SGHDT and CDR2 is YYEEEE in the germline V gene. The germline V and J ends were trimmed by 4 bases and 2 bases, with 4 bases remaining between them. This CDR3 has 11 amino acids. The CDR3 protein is CASSGAYEQYF. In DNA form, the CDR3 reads TGTGCCAGCAGCGGAGCCTACGAGCAGTACTTC.

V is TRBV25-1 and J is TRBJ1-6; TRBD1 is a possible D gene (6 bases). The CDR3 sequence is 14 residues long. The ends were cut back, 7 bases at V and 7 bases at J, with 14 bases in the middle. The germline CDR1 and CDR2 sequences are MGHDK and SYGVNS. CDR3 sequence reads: CASTHSRGNSPLHF. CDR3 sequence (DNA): TGTGCCAGCACTCATTCGAGGGGGAATTCACCCCTCCACTTT.

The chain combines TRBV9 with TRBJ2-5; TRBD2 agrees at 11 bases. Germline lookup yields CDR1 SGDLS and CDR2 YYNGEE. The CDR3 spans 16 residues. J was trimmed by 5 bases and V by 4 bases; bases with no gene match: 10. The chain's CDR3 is CASSPLAGGPLETQYF. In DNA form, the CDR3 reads TGTGCCAGCAGCCCGTTAGCGGGGGGGCCTTTGGAGACCCAGTACTTC.

CDR3 DNA sequence: TGTGCCAGCAGTGGAAGCCAGGGACCAAGTACCTTC. This codes for CASSGSQGPSTF. The rearrangement links TRBV9 to TRBJ1-2, with D possibly matching TRBD1 (5 bases). V was cut by 5 bases and J by 14 bases, with 19 bases left in between. The CDR3 has 12 residues. Germline V lookup: CDR1 SGDLS, CDR2 YYNGEE.

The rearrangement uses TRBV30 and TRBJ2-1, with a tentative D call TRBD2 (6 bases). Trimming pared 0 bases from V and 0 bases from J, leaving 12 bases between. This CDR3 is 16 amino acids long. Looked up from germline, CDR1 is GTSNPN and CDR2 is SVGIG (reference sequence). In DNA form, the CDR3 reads TGTGCCTGGAGTGTCGACGGGAGCGTCTCCTACAATGAGCAGTTCTTC. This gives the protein CAWSVDGSVSYNEQFF.

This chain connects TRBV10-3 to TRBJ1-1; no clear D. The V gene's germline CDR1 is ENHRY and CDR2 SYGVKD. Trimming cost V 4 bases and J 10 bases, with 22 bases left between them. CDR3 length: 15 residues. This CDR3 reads CAISGSNQATTGAFF. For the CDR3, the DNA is TGTGCCATCAGTGGGTCTAATCAAGCTACAACGGGAGCTTTCTTT.

The CDR3 bases are TGTGCCAGCAGCGGCGGGGGACAGGGGAGATACGAGCAGTACTTC. It encodes CASSGGGQGRYEQYF. The chain employs TRBV2 and TRBJ2-7, with 10 bases that match TRBD1. Unmatched junction bases numbered 9, after V lost 6 bases and J lost 4 bases. Germline values: CDR1 SNHLY, CDR2 FYNNEI. The CDR3 totals 15 residues.

The CDR3 DNA is TGCGCCAGCAGTTACACAGCACTCAGTGGCTCTGGGGCCAACGTCCTGACTTTC. Translation: CASSYTALSGSGANVLTF. V is TRBV5-1 and J is TRBJ2-6; no definite D call. V lost 5 bases and J 0 bases, leaving 18 bases between the germline ends. The germline gives CDR1 SGHRS, CDR2 YFSETQ. The CDR3 extends over 18 amino acids.

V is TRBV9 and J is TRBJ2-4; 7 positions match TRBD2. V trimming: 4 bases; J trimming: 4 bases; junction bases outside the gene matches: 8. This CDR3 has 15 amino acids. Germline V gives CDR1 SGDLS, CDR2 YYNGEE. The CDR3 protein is CASSPEWEGKNIQYF. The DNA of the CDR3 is TGTGCCAGCAGCCCCGAATGGGAGGGGAAAAACATTCAGTACTTC.